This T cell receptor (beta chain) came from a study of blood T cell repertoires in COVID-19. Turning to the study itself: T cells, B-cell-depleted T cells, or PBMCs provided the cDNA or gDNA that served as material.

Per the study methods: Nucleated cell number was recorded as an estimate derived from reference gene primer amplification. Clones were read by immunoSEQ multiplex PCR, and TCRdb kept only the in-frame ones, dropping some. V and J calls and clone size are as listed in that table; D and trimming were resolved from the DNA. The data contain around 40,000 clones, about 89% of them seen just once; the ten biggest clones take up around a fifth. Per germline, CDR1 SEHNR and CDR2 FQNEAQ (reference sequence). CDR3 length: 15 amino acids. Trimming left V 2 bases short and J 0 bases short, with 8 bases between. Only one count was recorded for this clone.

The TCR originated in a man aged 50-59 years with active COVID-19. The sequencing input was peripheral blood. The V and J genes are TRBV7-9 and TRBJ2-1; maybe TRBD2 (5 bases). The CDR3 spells CASSLRGLSYNEQFF. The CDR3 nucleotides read TGTGCCAGCAGCTTAAGAGGGCTCTCCTACAATGAGCAGTTCTTC.